The next 32 T cell receptor beta chains were all read from a single sample in a study of cytomegalovirus exposure and HLA in healthy donors. It was with 60 Vbeta and 13 Jbeta primers that the PCR ran. The method was immunoSEQ multiplex PCR; TCRdb's version includes in-frame clones alone and lacks a portion of them. The table includes approximately 46,000 clones, under 75% detected once. Source material: PBMCs. The receptors derive from a young man in good health and CMV-seronegative.

This clone has a single count. The chain uses TRBV6-5 and TRBJ1-1; 9 bases are a match to TRBD1. J was trimmed by 1 base and V by 0 bases; bases with no gene match: 3. Germline V gives CDR1 MNHEY, CDR2 SVGAGI. This CDR3 has 16 amino acids. CDR3 coding DNA: TGTGCCAGCAGTTACTCTTTACAGGGGGCGAACACTGAAGCTTTCTTT. It codes for CASSYSLQGANTEAFF.

The CDR3: CASSPYLNTEAFF. Written as DNA, the CDR3 is TGTGCCAGCAGCCCATACTTGAACACTGAAGCTTTCTTT. The V and J genes are TRBV6-4 and TRBJ1-1; D is undetermined. With 6 bases removed from V and 0 bases from J, the gap between germline ends came to 8 bases. Germline lookup yields CDR1 MRHNA and CDR2 SNTAGT. The CDR3 is 13 residues long.

The chain joins TRBV4-1 to TRBJ2-7; 9 nucleotides match TRBD2. The CDR3 runs to 15 residues. CDR1 and CDR2 from the germline V gene are MGHRA and YSYEKL. V lost 1 base to trimming and J lost 4 bases; unmatched junction nucleotides: 5. CDR3 nucleotides: TGCGCCAGCAGCCAAGTAGCGGGAGCCCTTTACGAGCAGTACTTC. Translated, it gives CASSQVAGALYEQYF.

The CDR3 bases are TGCAGCGTTGACGGGCAGGGGGCATACGAGCAGTACTTC. The encoded protein is CSVDGQGAYEQYF. The rearrangement links TRBV29-1 to TRBJ2-7, with 8 bases fitting TRBD1. Trimming took 3 bases from V and 4 from J; bases not matched to a gene: 5. CDR3 length equals 13 residues. Germline loops: CDR1 SQVTM, CDR2 ANQGSEA.

The CDR3, as DNA: TGCAGCGCCACAGGGGGCGACAACTATGGCTACACCTTC. Its translation is CSATGGDNYGYTF. V usage is TRBV29-1 and J usage is TRBJ1-2, with 9 bases identical to TRBD1. The CDR3 extends over 13 amino acids. With V trimmed by 7 bases and J by 2 bases, 5 bases remained unmatched. Germline V CDR1 and CDR2: SQVTM, ANQGSEA.

This clone occurred once. J is TRBJ2-7 and V is TRBV29-1, with D possibly matching TRBD2 (6 bases). V shed 1 base and J shed 9 bases, with 22 bases lying between them. This CDR3 comprises 15 residues. Germline values: CDR1 SQVTM, CDR2 ANQGSEA. The chain's CDR3 is CSVEGLQSTSGGQYF. CDR3 coding DNA: TGCAGCGTTGAAGGGCTCCAGTCGACCTCCGGGGGGCAGTACTTC.

The chain links TRBV4-1 to TRBJ1-5; the match to TRBD1 covers 10 bases. V was pared by 5 bases and J by 7 bases, with 8 bases of the junction left unmatched. The CDR3 loop spans 15 amino acids. The germline CDR1 and CDR2 sequences are MGHRA and YSYEKL. The CDR3 here is CASSEAGQGRQPQHF. CDR3 nucleotide sequence: TGCGCCAGCAGCGAGGCGGGACAGGGGAGGCAGCCCCAGCATTTT.

The V and J genes are TRBV5-1 and TRBJ2-7; TRBD1 is a possible D gene (5 bases). CDR1 is SGHRS and CDR2 is YFSETQ in the germline V gene. The V end was cut by 4 bases, the J end by 6 bases, with 14 bases between. The CDR3 sequence is 13 residues long. Here the CDR3 DNA reads TGCGCCAGCAGCCACATGGACACCTCCGAGCAGTACTTC. Translation gives CASSHMDTSEQYF.

V and J are TRBV5-1 and TRBJ1-5; a possible D gene is TRBD1 (5 bases). The germline V gene has CDR1 SGHRS and CDR2 YFSETQ. The V end was cut by 4 bases, the J end by 0 bases, with 17 bases between. The CDR3 has 17 amino acids. The CDR3 sequence: CASSPPGQGDSNQPQHF. CDR3 nucleotides: TGCGCCAGCAGCCCCCCCGGGCAAGGGGATAGCAATCAGCCCCAGCATTTT.

J is TRBJ2-3 and V is TRBV5-1; D may be TRBD1 (6 bases). Trimming left V 6 bases short and J 1 base short, with 21 bases between. CDR1 is SGHRS, CDR2 YFSETQ, per germline. The CDR3 spans 17 residues. The CDR3 protein is CASNPGEDVRRTDTQYF. CDR3 DNA sequence: TGCGCCAGCAACCCAGGGGAAGATGTGCGCCGCACAGATACGCAGTATTTT.

The CDR3 nucleotides are TGCGCCAGCAGCCAGTGGGGACAGGGGTCAACTGGAAACACCATATATTTT. Residues: CASSQWGQGSTGNTIYF. The chain has TRBV5-1 and TRBJ1-3; 10 positions match TRBD1. V shed 4 bases and J 2 bases; nucleotides not matched to a gene: 9. Germline CDR1 reads SGHRS; CDR2 reads YFSETQ. CDR3 length equals 17 residues.

This clone was recorded once. The chain employs TRBV18 and TRBJ2-7; TRBD1 agrees at 9 bases. This CDR3 has 14 residues. Germline lookup yields CDR1 KGHSH and CDR2 LQKENI. With 6 bases clipped from V and 7 bases from J, the junction kept 10 bases outside the gene matches. The CDR3 is CASSPPTGGREQYF. The DNA for the CDR3 is TGTGCCAGCTCTCCCCCGACAGGGGGTCGTGAGCAGTACTTC.

The chain joins TRBV7-9 to TRBJ2-1; D perhaps matches TRBD2 (6 bases). The CDR3 sequence is 14 residues long. V lost 5 bases to trimming and J lost 7 bases, with 15 bases between them. Germline V gene data show CDR1 as SEHNR and CDR2 as FQNEAQ (reference sequence). The CDR3 coding sequence is TGTGCCAGCAGCGATTTACCAGGAGGGAATGAGCAGTTCTTC. Protein product: CASSDLPGGNEQFF.

J is TRBJ2-7 and V is TRBV27, with D hard to call. The germline V gene has CDR1 MNHEY and CDR2 SMNVEV (reference sequence). V dropped 4 bases and J dropped 8 bases, with 24 bases sitting between them. The CDR3 length is 16 residues. The CDR3 loop is CASSSISRTLRIQQYF. As DNA, the CDR3 is TGTGCCAGCAGTTCTATCTCCCGTACCCTACGCATCCAGCAGTACTTC.

This clone was observed a single time. The CDR3 sequence: CTSSQPGTSPTIDYEQYF. The CDR3 nucleotides read TGCACCAGCAGCCAACCCGGGACTAGCCCTACCATTGACTACGAGCAGTACTTC. The chain couples TRBV1 to TRBJ2-7; the table's D call of TRBD2 was not tested on the DNA. TRBV1 constitutes a pseudogene. The CDR3 is 18 residues long.

In DNA form, the CDR3 reads TGTGCCAGCAGTGCCTACGGCCTAGCGGGGGTCTACGAGCAGTACTTC. Residues: CASSAYGLAGVYEQYF. The rearrangement joins TRBV6-1 to TRBJ2-7, with 10 bases fitting TRBD2. Germline V CDR1 and CDR2: MNHNS, SASEGT. J lost 3 bases, V lost 4 bases, and 9 bases had no gene match. The CDR3 runs to 16 residues.

The chain carries TRBV5-5 and TRBJ2-7, with TRBD2 matching over 12 bases. After removal of 4 bases from V and 9 bases from J, the junction contained 14 bases not matched to a gene. The germline V gene encodes CDR1 SGHKS and CDR2 YYEKEE (reference sequence). This CDR3 is built from 16 residues. CDR3 amino acids: CASSHDSGLAGTGQYF. The CDR3 DNA is TGTGCCAGCAGCCACGACTCTGGACTAGCGGGAACTGGGCAGTACTTC.

In DNA form, the CDR3 reads TGTGCCAGCAGAAGACTAGCGGGAGACACAGATACGCAGTATTTT. It codes for CASRRLAGDTDTQYF. The genes are TRBV2 and TRBJ2-3; 12 nucleotides match TRBD2. The germline CDR1 and CDR2 sequences are SNHLY and FYNNEI. The CDR3 has 15 residues. V trimming: 6 bases; J trimming: 2 bases; junction bases outside the gene matches: 3.

V and J are TRBV27 and TRBJ2-6, with 13 bases that match TRBD2. Germline values: CDR1 MNHEY, CDR2 SMNVEV (reference sequence). Trimming cost V 5 bases and J 3 bases; bases outside gene matches: 10. The CDR3 is 19 amino acids. CDR3 loop: CASSVTYGLAGDGANVLTF. In DNA, the CDR3 is TGTGCCAGCAGTGTCACCTATGGACTAGCGGGAGATGGGGCCAACGTCCTGACTTTC.

The rearrangement links TRBV6-1 to TRBJ2-7, with D possibly TRBD2 on 6 matching bases. The V gene lost 2 bases and the J gene lost 0 bases, with 17 bases spanning the gap. This CDR3 region has 17 residues. From germline, CDR1 is MNHNS and CDR2 SASEGT. The CDR3 reads CASSERFSGSDSYEQYF. CDR3 sequence (DNA): TGTGCCAGCAGTGAACGGTTCTCCGGGAGTGACTCCTACGAGCAGTACTTC.

The chain uses TRBV6-5 and TRBJ1-3; maybe TRBD1 (6 bases). The CDR3 has 15 amino acids. CDR1 MNHEY and CDR2 SVGAGI come from the germline V gene. V gave up 2 bases and J gave up 3 bases, with 11 bases separating them. DNA for the CDR3: TGTGCCAGCAGTTACACACAGGGAGTTGGAAACACCATATATTTT. Its translation is CASSYTQGVGNTIYF.

The rearrangement joins TRBV6-6 to TRBJ2-2; D call uncertain. The CDR3 runs to 12 residues. The germline V gene encodes CDR1 MNHNY and CDR2 SVGAGI (reference sequence). V was pared by 5 bases and J by 6 bases, with 7 bases between. The DNA for the CDR3 is TGTGCCAGCAGTCAAGCCGCCGGGGAGCTGTTTTTT. It is translated as CASSQAAGELFF.

DNA for the CDR3: TGCAGCGTTGAACAGGGGATCAATGAGCAGTTCTTC. Protein product: CSVEQGINEQFF. The V call is TRBV29-1, the J call TRBJ2-1; maybe TRBD1 (6 bases). The CDR3 consists of 12 residues. Trimming shortened V by 2 bases and J by 6 bases, and 8 bases separated the two germline ends. Germline V gives CDR1 SQVTM, CDR2 ANQGSEA.

This chain links TRBV5-1 with TRBJ2-3; 9 nucleotides agree with TRBD2. Per the germline V gene, CDR1 is SGHRS and CDR2 is YFSETQ. The V and J ends lost 2 bases and 0 bases, in that order; junction bases with no gene match: 4. This CDR3 is 16 amino acids long. The CDR3 protein is CASSFGLAGSTDTQYF. The DNA of the CDR3 is TGCGCCAGCAGCTTTGGGCTAGCGGGAAGCACAGATACGCAGTATTTT. The full variable domain, its missing parts supplied by reference TRBV5-1 and TRBJ2-3, is KAGVTQTPRYLIKTRGQQVTLSCSPISGHRSVSWYQQTPGQGLQFLFEYFSETQRNKGNFPGRFSGRQFSNSRSEMNVSTLELGDSALYLCASSFGLAGSTDTQYFGPGTRLTVL.

The V gene is TRBV10-3, the J gene TRBJ2-3, with 7 nucleotides matching TRBD2. CDR3 length: 15 residues. The ends lost 7 bases at V and 5 bases at J; junction bases unmatched: 12. Germline CDR1 reads ENHRY; CDR2 reads SYGVKD. The chain's CDR3 is CAITPGSPGGDTQYF. For the CDR3, the DNA is TGTGCCATCACCCCGGGTAGCCCGGGAGGAGATACGCAGTATTTT.

In DNA form, the CDR3 reads TGTGCCAGCAGTGAGAAACAGGGGGCGTTAAGAACCGGGGAGCTGTTTTTT. Encoded protein: CASSEKQGALRTGELFF. The chain employs TRBV25-1 and TRBJ2-2, with 9 bases aligning to TRBD1. There are 17 residues in the CDR3. Germline V gene sequence: CDR1 MGHDK, CDR2 SYGVNS. V lost 3 bases and J lost 5; bases outside the gene matches: 10. Drawing the rest from reference TRBV25-1 and TRBJ2-2, the complete variable domain is EADIYQTPRYLVIGTGKKITLECSQTMGHDKMYWYQQDPGMELHLIHYSYGVNSTEKGDLSSESTVSRIRTEHFPLTLESARPSHTSQYLCASSEKQGALRTGELFFGEGSRLTVL.

The CDR3 coding sequence is TGTGCCAGCAGCTTGGCCGGGGGTTCTGAAGCTTTCTTT. Encoded protein: CASSLAGGSEAFF. The chain employs TRBV5-4 and TRBJ1-1; the D gene is possibly TRBD1 (5 bases). The CDR3 sequence is 13 residues long. Trimming shortened V by 0 bases and J by 6 bases, and 9 bases separated the two germline ends. Germline V CDR1 and CDR2: SGHNT, YYREEE (reference sequence).

This clone has just a few counts. This chain links TRBV6-6 with TRBJ1-1, with D unclear. This CDR3 spans 16 amino acids. Germline lookup yields CDR1 MNHNY and CDR2 SVGAGI (reference sequence). Trimming removed 6 bases at V and 0 bases at J, with 17 bases between. The CDR3 spells CASRMAANPMNTEAFF. The CDR3 region has the DNA TGTGCCAGCAGGATGGCGGCCAACCCCATGAACACTGAAGCTTTCTTT.

This clone is categorized as medium-sized. CDR3 DNA: TGTGCCAGCGGGACTAGCGGGATTGTGAAGCAGTACTTC. Encoded protein: CASGTSGIVKQYF. The genes are TRBV15 and TRBJ2-7; 13 positions agree with TRBD2. In germline, CDR1 is LNHNV, CDR2 YYDKDF (reference sequence). V gave up 10 bases and J gave up 8 bases; unmatched junction bases: 8. There are 13 residues in the CDR3.

This clone was seen just once. At one boundary the junction diverges from the germline segment, which might be a read error. The chain couples TRBV10-1 to TRBJ2-7, with 9 bases matching TRBD2. The CDR3 sequence is 15 residues long. Germline loops: CDR1 WNHNN, CDR2 SYGVQD (reference sequence). As DNA, the CDR3 is TGCGCCAGCAGTGTTAGCGGGAGCGGGACCTACGGGCAGTACTTC. Amino acids: CASSVSGSGTYGQYF.

The rearrangement links TRBV6-1 to TRBJ2-1; a possible D gene is TRBD2 (5 bases). The V and J ends lost 3 bases and 4 bases respectively, with 13 bases between them. Germline V CDR1 and CDR2: MNHNS, SASEGT. The CDR3 covers 15 residues. The chain's CDR3 is CASSEGGYKYNEQFF. DNA for the CDR3: TGTGCCAGCAGTGAGGGCGGGTATAAGTACAATGAGCAGTTCTTC.

This clone was detected a few times. One end of the junction fails to match germline, which may point to a read error. This chain connects TRBV6-5 to TRBJ1-2, with a possible D match to TRBD1 (6 bases). In germline, CDR1 is MNHEY, CDR2 SVGAGI. This CDR3 is built from 12 residues. The CDR3 here is CARSRTGLGYTF. CDR3 in DNA: TGTGCCCGCAGTCGTACAGGGCTCGGCTACACCTTC.